The clone carrying this T cell receptor (beta chain) occurred a few times. Its antigen remains unidentified. With 5 bases clipped from V and 6 bases from J, the junction kept 8 bases outside the gene matches. Looked up from germline, CDR1 is SGHRS and CDR2 is YFSETQ. The CDR3 loop spans 14 amino acids. The sample originates from a study of beta chain features in type 1 diabetes. Expressed TCRB transcripts were sequenced because the entire RNA isolate underwent reverse transcription. Generated by immunoSEQ multiplex PCR, the TCRdb table keeps only in-frame clones and is missing some. This table holds roughly 280,000 clones, roughly 25% found once. Findings and limits, study-wide: Patients with Type 1 diabetes showed moderately but significantly shorter TCRB CDR3s in all four CD4+ subsets. Reduced insertions and increased deletions marked VDJ junctions in type 1 diabetes patients.

This TCR was sampled from a woman in her thirties with type 1 diabetes. The J gene is TRBJ1-1, the V gene TRBV5-1; 9 nucleotides match TRBD1. Material: naive CD4+ T cells from blood. CDR3 in DNA: TGCGCCAGCAGTCGGGACAGGGAAGGATCTGAAGCTTTCTTT. Its translation is CASSRDREGSEAFF.